These 32 T cell receptor beta chains share one sample of origin, sequenced in a study of control samples from healthy donors and cancer patients. The repertoire was sequenced with immunoSEQ multiplex PCR; TCRdb's copy has only in-frame clones and lacks some. The sample has under 75,000 clones, less than 95% seen once. Sequenced sample: PBMCs. These receptors came from a woman aged 45-65 years with colorectal cancer.

This clone was observed once. CDR3 protein: CASSRQGLSYEQYF. The DNA for the CDR3 is TGTGCCAGCAGCCGACAGGGGTTGTCCTACGAGCAGTACTTC. The chain couples TRBV28 to TRBJ2-7, with 8 bases that match TRBD1. This CDR3 is 14 amino acids long. V lost 6 bases, J lost 1 base, and 5 bases stayed unmatched. Germline CDR1 is MDHEN and CDR2 is SYDVKM.

The CDR3 loop reads CASSPSPANYGYTF. In DNA, the CDR3 is TGTGCCAGCAGCCCCTCCCCTGCTAACTATGGCTACACCTTC. The chain carries TRBV28 and TRBJ1-2; no reliable D call. Deletions cut 6 bases from V and 0 bases from J, with 11 bases between. Germline CDR1 MDHEN, CDR2 SYDVKM. The CDR3 consists of 14 residues.

This clone was detected a few times. CDR3 amino acids: CASSLGPGYNEQFF. The CDR3 DNA sequence: TGTGCCAGCAGCTTAGGCCCTGGCTACAATGAGCAGTTCTTC. This rearrangement joins TRBV7-8 to TRBJ2-1; D uncertain. Germline assignment: CDR1 SGHVS and CDR2 FQNEAQ. The CDR3 length is 14 residues. The V and J ends lost 1 base and 3 bases respectively, with 7 bases between them.

The chain carries TRBV5-1 and TRBJ2-5, with 16 bases identical to TRBD2. The CDR3 is 17 amino acids. Trimming removed 4 bases from V and 1 base from J; junction bases left unmatched: 4. Germline CDR1 SGHRS, CDR2 YFSETQ. This chain's CDR3 is CASSGTSGGAVQETQYF. The CDR3, as DNA: TGCGCCAGCAGCGGGACTAGCGGGGGGGCGGTCCAAGAGACCCAGTACTTC.

The chain is built from TRBV28 and TRBJ1-1; 7 nucleotides agree with TRBD1. CDR1 and CDR2 from the germline V gene are MDHEN and SYDVKM. V was clipped by 7 bases and J by 1 base; unmatched bases: 9. This CDR3 is 15 amino acids long. Here the CDR3 reads CASTQGGGGNTEAFF. CDR3 DNA sequence: TGTGCCAGCACCCAGGGGGGAGGAGGGAACACTGAAGCTTTCTTT.

This sequence joins TRBV10-3 and TRBJ2-4, with D possibly TRBD2 on 6 matching bases. Trimming removed 3 bases from V and 3 bases from J, with 12 bases in between. CDR1 and CDR2 from the germline V gene are ENHRY and SYGVKD. CDR3 length: 15 amino acids. CDR3 protein: CAISDGDGGKNIQYF. DNA of the CDR3: TGTGCCATCAGTGATGGGGACGGGGGCAAAAACATTCAGTACTTC.

This sequence joins TRBV21-1 and TRBJ2-3; the DNA was not used to check the table's D call, TRBD2. TRBV21-1 is assigned pseudogene status. The CDR3 spans 17 residues. The CDR3 reads CASYRGREYKGPDTQYF. The CDR3, as DNA: TGTGCCAGCTACCGAGGACGGGAGTACAAGGGCCCAGATACGCAGTATTTT.

The table lists this clone with a count of one. This chain uses TRBV4-1 with TRBJ1-2; D may be TRBD1 (5 bases). V shed 3 bases and J shed 3 bases, with 17 bases lying between them. This CDR3 has 16 residues. Germline CDR1 and CDR2: MGHRA and YSYEKL. The CDR3 loop reads CASSQDEGRGDYGYTF. The CDR3 DNA reads as TGCGCCAGCAGCCAGGACGAAGGGAGGGGCGACTATGGCTACACCTTC.

The genes are TRBV25-1 and TRBJ2-5; D unresolved. Germline V gives CDR1 MGHDK, CDR2 SYGVNS. The length of the CDR3 is 13 residues. Trimming cost V 1 base and J 7 bases, with 10 bases left between them. The CDR3 here is CASSEWGRGTQYF. The CDR3 DNA reads as TGTGCCAGCAGTGAATGGGGTCGTGGGACCCAGTACTTC.

The J gene is TRBJ2-7, the V gene TRBV14; the D is unclear. Trimming left V 4 bases short and J 2 bases short, with 12 bases between. Germline CDR1 and CDR2: SGHDN and FVKESK. This CDR3 contains 14 residues. The CDR3 DNA follows: TGTGCCAGCAGCCTGTCGGTTGGCCCCTACGAGCAGTACTTC. Amino acids: CASSLSVGPYEQYF. The variable domain in full, with the rest retrieved from reference TRBV14 and TRBJ2-7, is EAGVTQFPSHSVIEKGQTVTLRCDPISGHDNLYWYRRVMGKEIKFLLHFVKESKQDESGMPNNRFLAERTGGTYSTLKVQPAELEDSGVYFCASSLSVGPYEQYFGPGTRLTVT.

The rearrangement joins TRBV30 to TRBJ1-4, with D possibly TRBD1 on 5 matching bases. This CDR3 is built from 13 residues. Germline V CDR1 and CDR2: GTSNPN, SVGIG (reference sequence). The V end lost 4 bases, the J end lost 6 bases, and 12 bases lay between the germline ends. The CDR3 loop is CAWMRDSYEKLFF. CDR3 coding DNA: TGTGCCTGGATGCGGGACTCGTATGAAAAACTGTTTTTT.

The chain's CDR3 is CASSRTGGAIKGYTF. CDR3 nucleotides: TGCGCCAGCAGCCGGACAGGGGGCGCGATAAAGGGCTACACCTTC. V and J are TRBV5-1 and TRBJ1-2; 11 bases map to TRBD1. Germline assignment: CDR1 SGHRS and CDR2 YFSETQ. V shed 4 bases, J shed 8 bases, and the junction held 10 bases outside the gene matches. The CDR3 is 15 amino acids. Using reference TRBV5-1 and TRBJ1-2 for the parts outside the CDR3, the full variable domain is KAGVTQTPRYLIKTRGQQVTLSCSPISGHRSVSWYQQTPGQGLQFLFEYFSETQRNKGNFPGRFSGRQFSNSRSEMNVSTLELGDSALYLCASSRTGGAIKGYTFGSGTRLTVV.

The chain is built from TRBV28 and TRBJ2-7; 10 nucleotides align to TRBD2. After removal of 6 bases from V and 5 bases from J, the junction contained 10 bases not matched to a gene. The germline V gene encodes CDR1 MDHEN and CDR2 SYDVKM. This CDR3 has 15 amino acids. This CDR3 is CASRGSGLAINEQYF. In DNA form, the CDR3 reads TGTGCCAGCAGGGGGTCGGGACTAGCGATTAACGAGCAGTACTTC.

V gene TRBV7-9 combines with J gene TRBJ2-5; possible D gene TRBD1, 5 bases. Trimming took 4 bases from V and 1 from J, leaving 13 bases between them. The CDR3 runs 15 residues. The V gene's germline CDR1 is SEHNR and CDR2 FQNEAQ (reference sequence). The CDR3 region has the DNA TGTGCCAGCAGCTACAGACAGCCTGTCCAAGAGACCCAGTACTTC. It codes for CASSYRQPVQETQYF.

The chain couples TRBV27 to TRBJ1-6; D call uncertain. Germline V gene lookup returns CDR1 MNHEY and CDR2 SMNVEV (reference sequence). The germline V and J ends were trimmed by 5 bases and 5 bases, with 7 bases remaining between them. The CDR3 contains 13 residues. The CDR3 loop reads CASSPIDNSPLHF. The CDR3 DNA reads TGTGCCAGCAGTCCAATAGATAATTCACCCCTCCACTTT.

The rearrangement joins TRBV19 to TRBJ1-1; 8 bases are shared with TRBD1. With 4 bases clipped from V and 4 bases from J, the junction kept 5 bases outside the gene matches. The V gene's germline CDR1 is LNHDA and CDR2 SQIVND (reference sequence). The CDR3 loop spans 14 amino acids. DNA of the CDR3: TGTGCCAGTAGTACCCTTACAGGGGGCACTGAAGCTTTCTTT. This translates into CASSTLTGGTEAFF.

The chain has TRBV3-1 (or the pseudogene TRBV3-2) and TRBJ2-5; 9 nucleotides line up with TRBD2. CDR3 length: 16 residues. The ends lost 4 bases at V and 2 bases at J; junction bases unmatched: 8. CDR1 is LGHDT and CDR2 is YNNKEL in the germline V gene (reference sequence). The CDR3 sequence: CASSPTSGTLQETQYF. DNA of the CDR3: TGTGCCAGCAGCCCGACTAGCGGAACCTTACAAGAGACCCAGTACTTC.

The CDR3: CAWSTNYGYTF. CDR3 nucleotide sequence: TGTGCCTGGAGTACTAACTATGGCTACACCTTC. This chain connects TRBV30 to TRBJ1-2; D unresolved. There are 11 residues in the CDR3. V was shortened by 2 bases and J by 0 bases, with 1 base between the two germline ends. CDR1 is GTSNPN, CDR2 SVGIG, per germline (reference sequence). The complete variable domain, with remaining parts taken from reference TRBV30 and TRBJ1-2, reads SQTIHQWPATLVQPVGSPLSLECTVEGTSNPNLYWYRQAAGRGLQLLFYSVGIGQISSEVPQNLSASRPQDRQFILSSKKLLLSDSGFYLCAWSTNYGYTFGSGTRLTVV.

The CDR3 DNA follows: TGTGCCAGCAGCTTGGGACCCGCGGCAGATACGCAGTATTTT. This gives the protein CASSLGPAADTQYF. V and J are TRBV5-6 and TRBJ2-3; unclear D gene. The CDR3 spans 14 residues. CDR1 and CDR2 from the germline V gene are SGHDT and YYEEEE. V was clipped by 0 bases and J by 4 bases, with 9 bases between them.

This rearrangement joins TRBV2 to TRBJ2-7; TRBD1 agrees at 7 bases. The CDR3 has 15 residues. Losses at the gene ends were 4 bases for V and 6 bases for J; bases not matched to a gene: 12. Germline V lookup: CDR1 SNHLY, CDR2 FYNNEI. The CDR3 sequence is CASSGRDSANREQYF. The DNA of the CDR3 is TGTGCCAGCAGTGGAAGGGACAGCGCCAACCGCGAGCAGTACTTC.

The chain carries TRBV9 and TRBJ2-3; 16 bases are shared with TRBD2. The CDR3 length is 16 residues. Germline CDR1 reads SGDLS; CDR2 reads YYNGEE. V lost 3 bases and J lost 4; bases outside the gene matches: 2. The CDR3 nucleotides are TGTGCCAGCAGCGAGGGACTAGCGGGAGGGTCAGATACGCAGTATTTT. Translated, it gives CASSEGLAGGSDTQYF.

The V and J genes are TRBV18 and TRBJ2-1; D call uncertain. V lost 5 bases to trimming and J lost 3 bases, with 14 bases between them. CDR1 and CDR2 from the germline V gene are KGHSH and LQKENI. CDR3 length: 15 amino acids. The CDR3 loop is CASSSRRVDYNEQFF. The CDR3 DNA reads TGTGCCAGCTCATCGCGTAGGGTGGACTACAATGAGCAGTTCTTC.

This chain uses TRBV2 with TRBJ1-6; no reliable D call. This CDR3 has 11 residues. Germline V gene data show CDR1 as SNHLY and CDR2 as FYNNEI. Between the trimmed V and J ends, which lost 4 bases and 7 bases, there was a span of 2 bases. CDR3 nucleotide sequence: TGTGCCAGCAGTGGCAATTCACCCCTCCACTTT. Translation gives CASSGNSPLHF.

The chain recombines TRBV15 with TRBJ1-1, with a possible D match to TRBD1 (6 bases). The CDR3 consists of 13 residues. V lost 5 bases and J lost 5, with 12 bases in between. Germline CDR1 LNHNV, CDR2 YYDKDF (reference sequence). This chain's CDR3 is CATSQGLETEAFF. The DNA for the CDR3 is TGTGCCACCAGCCAGGGGCTCGAGACTGAAGCTTTCTTT.

This clone showed up just once. The gene calls are TRBV4-2 and TRBJ2-1; no clear D gene. CDR1 and CDR2 from the germline V gene are LGHNA and YNFKEQ. Between the trimmed V and J ends, which lost 0 bases and 5 bases, there was a span of 14 bases. CDR3 length equals 16 residues. CDR3 DNA: TGTGCCAGCAGCCAAGATGTGCTGCAACCCCACAATGAGCAGTTCTTC. Its protein is CASSQDVLQPHNEQFF.

The table lists this clone with a count of one. The J gene is TRBJ2-3, the V gene TRBV6-5; 7 bases match TRBD2. Germline-derived CDR1 and CDR2 are MNHEY and SVGAGI. CDR3 size: 14 residues. With 9 bases clipped from V and 7 bases from J, the junction kept 13 bases outside the gene matches. CDR3 nucleotides: TGTGCCAGTGCTAGCGGCCCTCGGGAGTATACGCAGTATTTT. Translation gives CASASGPREYTQYF.

CDR3 sequence (DNA): TGTGCCAGCAGCGTAGCATCTAAACCGTCAGAACAAGAGACCCAGTACTTC. Translating it yields CASSVASKPSEQETQYF. The gene calls are TRBV9 and TRBJ2-5; D not resolved. Trimming left V 0 bases short and J 2 bases short, with 17 bases between. Germline V gene lookup returns CDR1 SGDLS and CDR2 YYNGEE. The CDR3 is 17 residues long.

About this clone: One end of the junction fails to match germline, which may point to a read error. The chain uses TRBV6-1 and TRBJ1-5; D may be TRBD1 (5 bases). The CDR3 runs to 14 residues. Germline V gene sequence: CDR1 MNHNS, CDR2 SASEGT. CDR3 sequence: CASTERGVEQPQHF. CDR3 sequence (DNA): TGTGCCAGCACTGAACGGGGGGTGGAGCAGCCCCAGCATTTT.

The V and J genes are TRBV6-1 and TRBJ1-2, with TRBD1 as a possible D gene (5 bases). The CDR3 has 17 amino acids. Trimming took off 4 bases at V and 5 bases at J, with 23 bases between the two ends. The germline V gene has CDR1 MNHNS and CDR2 SASEGT. The CDR3 spells CASSGDGEGVQGYGYTF. CDR3 in DNA: TGTGCCAGCAGTGGGGACGGAGAAGGTGTTCAGGGATATGGCTACACCTTC.

The chain has TRBV4-1 and TRBJ2-2; 10 nucleotides match TRBD2. V dropped 1 base and J dropped 6; count of bases not matched to a gene: 5. The CDR3 extends over 16 amino acids. Germline loops: CDR1 MGHRA, CDR2 YSYEKL. The CDR3 DNA sequence: TGCGCCAGCAGCCAAGGCTCGCTAGCGGGAGCCGGGGAGCTGTTTTTT. Translated: CASSQGSLAGAGELFF.

The J gene is TRBJ1-2, the V gene TRBV9, with D possibly TRBD1 on 5 matching bases. Germline assignment: CDR1 SGDLS and CDR2 YYNGEE. The CDR3 length is 13 residues. Deletions cut 3 bases from V and 8 bases from J, with 14 bases between. The CDR3 bases are TGTGCCAGCAGCGCCGGGACGGTCTACGGCTACACCTTC. It is translated as CASSAGTVYGYTF.

The genes are TRBV7-2 and TRBJ1-3; D is unclear. Looked up from germline, CDR1 is SGHTA and CDR2 is FQGNSA. Deletions cut 5 bases from V and 1 base from J, with 6 bases between. The CDR3 length is 13 residues. CDR3: CASSLRSGNTIYF. The CDR3, as DNA: TGTGCCAGCAGCCTTAGGTCTGGAAACACCATATATTTT.